The rows below give T cell receptor beta chains drawn from one sample of a study of cytomegalovirus exposure and HLA in healthy donors. Generated by immunoSEQ multiplex PCR, the TCRdb table keeps only in-frame clones and is missing some. The data contain 50,000 to 65,000 clones, about 95% of them seen just once; the ten biggest clones take up approximately 6.8%. Material: PBMCs. These receptors were collected from a woman aged 18-35 years in good health and CMV-seropositive. Both conserved end residues are part of each CDR3. The order of the fields is D gene, V gene, CDR3 length, J gene, CDR3 protein, CDR3 DNA. D genes are given only for firm matches.

D gene: TRBD2
V gene: TRBV28
CDR3 length: 13
J gene: TRBJ2-1
CDR3 protein: CASSLGTSNEQFF
CDR3 DNA: TGTGCCAGCAGTTTGGGGACTAGCAATGAGCAGTTCTTC

D gene: NA
V gene: TRBV5-4
CDR3 length: 15
J gene: TRBJ2-7
CDR3 protein: CASSLFGVKDDEQYF
CDR3 DNA: TGTGCCAGCAGCTTGTTTGGAGTTAAAGATGACGAGCAGTACTTC

D gene: TRBD1
V gene: TRBV5-4
CDR3 length: 15
J gene: TRBJ2-7
CDR3 protein: CASSFTGGGFDEQYF
CDR3 DNA: TGTGCCAGCAGCTTTACAGGGGGCGGTTTTGACGAGCAGTACTTC

D gene: TRBD1
V gene: TRBV7-8
CDR3 length: 15
J gene: TRBJ2-3
CDR3 protein: CASSLWDRGTDTQYF
CDR3 DNA: TGTGCCAGCAGCTTATGGGACAGGGGCACAGATACGCAGTATTTT

D gene: NA
V gene: TRBV30
CDR3 length: 12
J gene: TRBJ1-1
CDR3 protein: CAWGSGGTEAFF
CDR3 DNA: TGTGCCTGGGGCTCGGGGGGCACTGAAGCTTTCTTT

D gene: NA
V gene: TRBV28
CDR3 length: 15
J gene: TRBJ2-7
CDR3 protein: CASNSAKTGWSEQYF
CDR3 DNA: TGTGCCAGCAATTCCGCCAAAACAGGGTGGAGCGAGCAGTACTTC

D gene: TRBD1
V gene: TRBV18
CDR3 length: 15
J gene: TRBJ1-1
CDR3 protein: CASSEQGFGGSEAFF
CDR3 DNA: TGTGCCAGCTCAGAACAGGGGTTTGGAGGGAGTGAAGCTTTCTTT

D gene: NA
V gene: TRBV7-2
CDR3 length: 12
J gene: TRBJ2-7
CDR3 protein: CASSLSSYEQYF
CDR3 DNA: TGTGCCAGCAGCCTCAGCTCCTACGAGCAGTACTTC

D gene: NA
V gene: TRBV4-1
CDR3 length: 14
J gene: TRBJ2-2
CDR3 protein: CASRDQGGTGELFF
CDR3 DNA: TGCGCCAGCAGGGACCAGGGGGGCACCGGGGAGCTGTTTTTT

D gene: TRBD1
V gene: TRBV28
CDR3 length: 16
J gene: TRBJ1-1
CDR3 protein: CASVTPGTAMNTEAFF
CDR3 DNA: TGTGCCAGCGTCACTCCCGGGACAGCTATGAACACTGAAGCTTTCTTT